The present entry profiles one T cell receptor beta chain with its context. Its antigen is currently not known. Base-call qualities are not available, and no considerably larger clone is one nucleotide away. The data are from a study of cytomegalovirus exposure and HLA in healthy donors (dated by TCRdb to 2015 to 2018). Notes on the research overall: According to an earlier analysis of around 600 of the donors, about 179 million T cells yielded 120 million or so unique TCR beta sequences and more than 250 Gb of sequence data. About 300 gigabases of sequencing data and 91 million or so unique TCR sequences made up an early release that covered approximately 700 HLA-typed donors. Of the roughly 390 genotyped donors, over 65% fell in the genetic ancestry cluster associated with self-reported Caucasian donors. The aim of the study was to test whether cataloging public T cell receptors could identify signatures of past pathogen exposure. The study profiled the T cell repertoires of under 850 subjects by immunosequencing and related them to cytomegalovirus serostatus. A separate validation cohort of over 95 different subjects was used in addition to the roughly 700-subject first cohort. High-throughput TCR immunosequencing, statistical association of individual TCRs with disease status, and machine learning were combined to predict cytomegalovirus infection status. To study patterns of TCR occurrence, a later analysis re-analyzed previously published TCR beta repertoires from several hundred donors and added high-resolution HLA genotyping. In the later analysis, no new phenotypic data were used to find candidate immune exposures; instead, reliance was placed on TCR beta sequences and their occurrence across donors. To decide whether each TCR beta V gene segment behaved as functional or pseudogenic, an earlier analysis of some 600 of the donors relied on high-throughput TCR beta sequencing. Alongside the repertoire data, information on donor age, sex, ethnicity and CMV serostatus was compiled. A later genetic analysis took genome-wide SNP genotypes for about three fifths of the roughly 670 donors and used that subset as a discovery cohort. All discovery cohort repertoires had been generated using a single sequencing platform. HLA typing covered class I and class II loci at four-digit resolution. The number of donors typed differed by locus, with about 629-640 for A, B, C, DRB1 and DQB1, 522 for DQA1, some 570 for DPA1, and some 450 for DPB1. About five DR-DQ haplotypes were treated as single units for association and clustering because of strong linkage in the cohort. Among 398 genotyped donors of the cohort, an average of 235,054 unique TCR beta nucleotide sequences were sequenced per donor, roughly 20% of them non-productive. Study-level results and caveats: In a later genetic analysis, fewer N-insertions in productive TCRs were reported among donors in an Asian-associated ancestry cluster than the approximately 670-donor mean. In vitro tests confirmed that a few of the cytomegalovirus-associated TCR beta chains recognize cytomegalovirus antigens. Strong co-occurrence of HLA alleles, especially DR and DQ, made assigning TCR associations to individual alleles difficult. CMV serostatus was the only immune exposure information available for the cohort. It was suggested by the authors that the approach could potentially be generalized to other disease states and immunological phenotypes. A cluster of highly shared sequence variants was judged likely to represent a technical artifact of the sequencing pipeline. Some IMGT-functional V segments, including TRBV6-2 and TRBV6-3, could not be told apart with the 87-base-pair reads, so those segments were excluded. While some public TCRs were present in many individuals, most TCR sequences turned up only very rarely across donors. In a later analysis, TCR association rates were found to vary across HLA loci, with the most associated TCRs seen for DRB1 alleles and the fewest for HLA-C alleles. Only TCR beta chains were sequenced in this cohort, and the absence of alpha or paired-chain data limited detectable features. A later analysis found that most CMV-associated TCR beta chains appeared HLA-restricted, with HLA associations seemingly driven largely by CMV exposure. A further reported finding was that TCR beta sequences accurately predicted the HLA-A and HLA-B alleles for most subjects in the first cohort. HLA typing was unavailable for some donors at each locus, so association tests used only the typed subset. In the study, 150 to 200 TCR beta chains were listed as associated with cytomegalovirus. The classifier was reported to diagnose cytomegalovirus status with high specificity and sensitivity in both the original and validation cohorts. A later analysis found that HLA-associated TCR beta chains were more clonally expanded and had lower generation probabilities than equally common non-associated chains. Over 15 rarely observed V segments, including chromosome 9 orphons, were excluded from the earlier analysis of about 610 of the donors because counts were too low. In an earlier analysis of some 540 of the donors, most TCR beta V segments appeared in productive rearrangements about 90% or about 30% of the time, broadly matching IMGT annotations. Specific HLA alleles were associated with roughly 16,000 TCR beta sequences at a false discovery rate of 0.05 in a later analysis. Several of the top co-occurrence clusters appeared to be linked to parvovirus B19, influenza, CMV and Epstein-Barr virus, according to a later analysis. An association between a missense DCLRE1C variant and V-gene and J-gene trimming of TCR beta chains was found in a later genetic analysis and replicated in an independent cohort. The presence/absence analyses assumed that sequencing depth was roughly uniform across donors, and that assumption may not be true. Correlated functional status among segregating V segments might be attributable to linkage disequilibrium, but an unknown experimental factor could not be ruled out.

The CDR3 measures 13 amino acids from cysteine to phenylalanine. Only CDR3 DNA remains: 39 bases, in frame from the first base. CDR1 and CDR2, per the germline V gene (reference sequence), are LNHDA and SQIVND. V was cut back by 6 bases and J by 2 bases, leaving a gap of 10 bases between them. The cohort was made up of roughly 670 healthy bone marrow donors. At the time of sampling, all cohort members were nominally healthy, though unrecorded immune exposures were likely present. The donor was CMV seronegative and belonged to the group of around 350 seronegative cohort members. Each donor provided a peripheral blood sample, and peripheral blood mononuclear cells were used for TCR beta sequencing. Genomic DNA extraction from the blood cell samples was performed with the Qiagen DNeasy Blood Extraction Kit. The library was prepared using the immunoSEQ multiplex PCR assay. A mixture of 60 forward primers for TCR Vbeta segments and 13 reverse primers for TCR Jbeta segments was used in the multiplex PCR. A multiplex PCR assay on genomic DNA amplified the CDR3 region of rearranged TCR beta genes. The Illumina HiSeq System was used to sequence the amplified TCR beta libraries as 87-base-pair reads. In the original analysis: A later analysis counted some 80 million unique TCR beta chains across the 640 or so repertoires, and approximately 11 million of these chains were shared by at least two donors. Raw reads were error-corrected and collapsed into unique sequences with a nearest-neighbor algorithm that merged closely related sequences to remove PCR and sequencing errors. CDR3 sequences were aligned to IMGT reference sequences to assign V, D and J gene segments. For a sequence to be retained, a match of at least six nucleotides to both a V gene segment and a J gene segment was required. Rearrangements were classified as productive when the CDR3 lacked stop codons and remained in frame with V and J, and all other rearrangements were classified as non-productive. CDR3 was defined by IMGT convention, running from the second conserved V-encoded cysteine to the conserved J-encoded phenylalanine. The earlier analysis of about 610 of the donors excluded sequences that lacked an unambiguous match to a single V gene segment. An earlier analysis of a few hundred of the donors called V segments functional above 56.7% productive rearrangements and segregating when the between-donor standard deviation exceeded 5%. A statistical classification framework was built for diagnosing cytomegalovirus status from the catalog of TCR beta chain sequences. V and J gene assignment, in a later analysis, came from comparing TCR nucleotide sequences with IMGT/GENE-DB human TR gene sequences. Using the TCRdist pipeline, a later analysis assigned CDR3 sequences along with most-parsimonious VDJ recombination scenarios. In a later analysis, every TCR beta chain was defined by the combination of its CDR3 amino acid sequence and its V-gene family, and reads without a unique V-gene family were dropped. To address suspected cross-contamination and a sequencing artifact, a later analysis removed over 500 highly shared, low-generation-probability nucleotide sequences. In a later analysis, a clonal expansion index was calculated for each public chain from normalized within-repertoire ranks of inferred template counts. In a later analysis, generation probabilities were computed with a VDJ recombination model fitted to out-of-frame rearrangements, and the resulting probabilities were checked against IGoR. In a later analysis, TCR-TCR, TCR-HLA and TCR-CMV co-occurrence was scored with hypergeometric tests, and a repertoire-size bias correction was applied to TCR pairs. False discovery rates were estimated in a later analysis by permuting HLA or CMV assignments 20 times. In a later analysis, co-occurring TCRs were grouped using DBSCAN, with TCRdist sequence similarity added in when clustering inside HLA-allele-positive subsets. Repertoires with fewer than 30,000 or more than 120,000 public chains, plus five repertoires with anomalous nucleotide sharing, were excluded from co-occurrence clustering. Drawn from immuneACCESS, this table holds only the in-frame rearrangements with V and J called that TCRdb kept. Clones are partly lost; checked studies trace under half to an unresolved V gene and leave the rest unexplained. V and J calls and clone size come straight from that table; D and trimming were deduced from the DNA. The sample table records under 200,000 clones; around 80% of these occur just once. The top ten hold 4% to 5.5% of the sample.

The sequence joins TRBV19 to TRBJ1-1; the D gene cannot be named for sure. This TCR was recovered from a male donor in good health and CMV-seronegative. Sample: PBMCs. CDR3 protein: CASRERINTEAFF. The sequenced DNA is TGTGCCAGTAGGGAGAGAATCAACACTGAAGCTTTCTTT.